The rows below give T cell receptor beta chains drawn from one sample of a study of cytomegalovirus exposure and HLA in healthy donors. The data were produced by immunoSEQ multiplex PCR, yet TCRdb's version contains in-frame clones alone and is incomplete. The sample has 200,000 or so clones, around 86% seen once. The specimen was PBMCs. The receptors here all came from a middle-aged woman in good health and CMV-seronegative. Each CDR3 is given with its conserved first and last residue. The D gene is left open where the match is weak. A clone size is listed for some rows: how often the clone was seen (once, few, many), or a class if it is expanded.

j_call clone_size v_call d_call cdr3_nt cdr3_aa
TRBJ1-1 . TRBV30 . TGTGCCTGGAGTGTGGGAGTTACGGCTTTCTTT CAWSVGVTAFF
TRBJ1-3 once TRBV30 . TGTGCCTCGACGGCAGGAACTTTCTCTGGAAACACCATATATTTT CASTAGTFSGNTIYF
TRBJ2-7 . TRBV28 . TGTGCCAGCAGTTATCTCCCGTACGAGCAGTACTTC CASSYLPYEQYF
TRBJ1-1 . TRBV1 . TGCACCAGCAGCCAAGATTCCCGAGAACTCGGTGAAGCTTTCTTT CTSSQDSRELGEAFF
TRBJ1-5 . TRBV7-2 . TGTGCCAGCAGCTACTATAATCAGCCCCAGCATTTT CASSYYNQPQHF
TRBJ2-1 . TRBV27 TRBD2 TGTGCCAGCAGTAGGACTAGCGGGACTCCTGTCTACAATGAGCAGTTCTTC CASSRTSGTPVYNEQFF
TRBJ2-7 . TRBV5-1 TRBD1 TGCGCCAGCAGCTTGACAGGGGGATCCTTTGGATACGAGCAGTACTTC CASSLTGGSFGYEQYF
TRBJ2-2 . TRBV5-1 . TGCGCCAGCAGCTTGGGAGGCGGCACGAACACCGGGGAGCTGTTTTTT CASSLGGGTNTGELFF
TRBJ2-2 few TRBV7-9 TRBD1 TGTGCCAGCAGCTTAACGGTGAGGACAGGGGACCCCGGGGAGCTGTTTTTT CASSLTVRTGDPGELFF
TRBJ2-7 . TRBV5-1 . TGCGCCAGCAGCTCGGAGCAGACCTACGAGCAGTACTTC CASSSEQTYEQYF
TRBJ2-5 . TRBV19 TRBD2 TGTGCCAGTAGTGTTAGCGGGAGAGGACTGGAGACCCAGTACTTC CASSVSGRGLETQYF
TRBJ2-1 . TRBV11-2 TRBD1 TGTGCCAGCAGCTACGGACAGGGGGGGAGCGATGAGCAGTTCTTC CASSYGQGGSDEQFF
TRBJ2-7 . TRBV5-1 . TGCGCCAGCAGCCTGCAGGGGTCATCCTACGAGCAGTACTTC CASSLQGSSYEQYF
TRBJ2-2 few TRBV2 TRBD2 TGTGCCAGCAGTCCCCGGAGCGGGATTACCGCCGGGGAGCTGTTTTTT CASSPRSGITAGELFF
TRBJ2-1 . TRBV7-2 . TGTGCCAGCAGTGTCGGAGGTCCCCGTTACAATGAGCAGTTCTTC CASSVGGPRYNEQFF
TRBJ1-1 . TRBV4-2 . TGTGCCAGCAGCCAAGACGCTGGGGGGGTTGAAGCTTTCTTT CASSQDAGGVEAFF
TRBJ1-4 . TRBV19 . TGTGCCAGTGCCCGTGTCCACGCGAATGAAAAACTGTTTTTT CASARVHANEKLFF
TRBJ2-3 . TRBV28 . TGTGCCAGCAGTTTCCCAAGCGGTGGGGATTACACAGATACGCAGTATTTT CASSFPSGGDYTDTQYF
TRBJ2-5 . TRBV7-2 . TGTGCCAGCAGCCCGCCGGGAGTCCAAGAGACCCAGTACTTC CASSPPGVQETQYF
TRBJ1-4 once TRBV30 . TGTGCCTTGGCCCGGGACACCACAACTAATGAAAAACTGTTTTTT CALARDTTTNEKLFF
TRBJ2-1 . TRBV19 TRBD2 TGTGCCAGTAGTATAGGGGACTACGACAATGAGCAGTTCTTC CASSIGDYDNEQFF
TRBJ1-1 few TRBV5-6 . TGTGCCAGCACCCTTGGCGGGTTTCCGTACACTGAAGCTTTCTTT CASTLGGFPYTEAFF
TRBJ2-5 . TRBV14 TRBD2 TGTGCCAGCAGCGTAGCGGGAGCAGCGGGGACCCAGTACTTC CASSVAGAAGTQYF
TRBJ1-1 . TRBV10-2 . TGCGCCAGCAGGCGGGGACTGAACACTGAAGCTTTCTTT CASRRGLNTEAFF
TRBJ1-1 . TRBV6-1 . TGTGCCAGCAGTGAGAGGACAGTTAAGTGGACTGAAGCTTTCTTT CASSERTVKWTEAFF
TRBJ2-5 once TRBV5-4 . TGTGCCAGCAGCTCTCAAGAGACCCAGTACTTC CASSSQETQYF
TRBJ2-1 . TRBV19 . TGTGCCAGTAGATTCGGGAACAATGAGCAGTTCTTC CASRFGNNEQFF
TRBJ1-4 . TRBV7-2 . TGTGCCAGCAGCTTAGAGCAGGGTCTCAATGAAAAACTGTTTTTT CASSLEQGLNEKLFF
TRBJ2-4 . TRBV6-1 TRBD1 TGTGCCAGCATTTGGGACAGGGGGCAGGACATTCAGTACTTC CASIWDRGQDIQYF
TRBJ2-1 . TRBV7-7 TRBD2 TGTGCCAGCAGCTCAGAGCGGGGCCCCTACAATGAGCAGTTCTTC CASSSERGPYNEQFF
TRBJ2-2 . TRBV27 . TGTGCCAGCACGCCGGACAGAGTGAACACCGGGGAGCTGTTTTTT CASTPDRVNTGELFF
TRBJ1-5 . TRBV4-1 TRBD1 TGCGCCAGCAGCCAAGCAGGGGGCATCTATCAGCCCCAGCATTTT CASSQAGGIYQPQHF
TRBJ1-6 . TRBV2 TRBD1 TGTGCCAGCAGGAACTCCGGGACAGGCAATTCACCCCTCCACTTT CASRNSGTGNSPLHF
TRBJ2-3 . TRBV27 . TGTGCCAGCAGTTCTACAGGGTTCATCGGAGATACGCAGTATTTT CASSSTGFIGDTQYF
TRBJ2-5 . TRBV15 . TGTGCCACCAGCTCACCGACACGGGAGACCCAGTACTTC CATSSPTRETQYF